Listed here are 26 T cell receptor beta chains from one sample, sequenced in a study of T cell responses to AZD1222 COVID-19 vaccine. Here immunoSEQ multiplex PCR was the method, and the copy in TCRdb shows in-frame clones only, minus some. The sample lists about 160,000 clones, more than 85% seen once, with 2.5% to 4% in the top ten. The sample was peripheral blood, taken 28 days after the second AZD1222 dose. These receptors all come from an adult who received the AZD1222 COVID-19 vaccine.

The chain employs TRBV5-1 and TRBJ2-1; 10 nucleotides align to TRBD2. The V segment lost 1 base and the J segment 4 bases; nucleotides outside the gene matches: 2. CDR3 size: 15 residues. Germline CDR1 SGHRS, CDR2 YFSETQ. The CDR3 DNA reads TGCGCCAGCAGCTTGACTAGCGGGGCGTACAATGAGCAGTTCTTC. Amino acid sequence: CASSLTSGAYNEQFF.

V gene TRBV11-2 combines with J gene TRBJ2-7; the match to TRBD2 covers 14 bases. Germline-derived CDR1 and CDR2 are SGHAT and FQNNGV. The CDR3 runs to 18 residues. J was trimmed by 5 bases and V by 1 base; bases with no gene match: 10. The CDR3 DNA reads as TGTGCCAGCAGCTTAGCCCCGGGACTAGCGGGAGAACGCCACGAGCAGTACTTC. Translating it yields CASSLAPGLAGERHEQYF.

In this sample, this clone turned up once. The chain has TRBV9 and TRBJ1-2; D is perhaps TRBD1 (5 bases). This CDR3 is built from 11 residues. Germline-derived CDR1 and CDR2 are SGDLS and YYNGEE. V gave up 9 bases and J gave up 8 bases, with 14 bases separating them. CDR3 loop: CATKRWDGYTF. The CDR3 bases are TGTGCCACCAAAAGGTGGGACGGCTACACCTTC.

The chain employs TRBV27 and TRBJ1-1; the D is unclear. Germline-derived CDR1 and CDR2 are MNHEY and SMNVEV (reference sequence). CDR3 length: 13 residues. Deletions cut 2 bases from V and 6 bases from J, with 10 bases between. CDR3 DNA sequence: TGTGCCAGCAGTTTAAATAGGGAATCTGAAGCTTTCTTT. Translation: CASSLNRESEAFF.

This clone was found a few times. The V and J genes are TRBV7-8 and TRBJ2-7, with 7 bases aligning to TRBD1. CDR1 and CDR2 (germline): SGHVS, FQNEAQ. The CDR3 consists of 12 residues. Germline trimming cut 5 bases from V and 4 bases from J; bases unmatched to any gene: 2. The CDR3 loop reads CASSPTGYEQYF. CDR3 DNA: TGTGCCAGCAGCCCGACAGGGTACGAGCAGTACTTC. Variable domain in full (rest from reference TRBV7-8 and TRBJ2-7): GAGVSQSPRYKVAKRGQDVALRCDPISGHVSLFWYQQALGQGPEFLTYFQNEAQLDKSGLPSDRFFAERPEGSVSTLKIQRTQQEDSAVYLCASSPTGYEQYFGPGTRLTVT.

V gene TRBV9 combines with J gene TRBJ2-1; D possibly matches TRBD1 or TRBD2 (5 bases each). V lost 0 bases and J 1 base, leaving 14 bases between the germline ends. Germline V lookup: CDR1 SGDLS, CDR2 YYNGEE. CDR3 length: 17 residues. CDR3 nucleotides: TGTGCCAGCAGCGTAGCAGGGTCGGGGTTTTCCTACAATGAGCAGTTCTTC. This translates into CASSVAGSGFSYNEQFF. The whole variable domain, remainder taken from reference TRBV9 and TRBJ2-1, is DSGVTQTPKHLITATGQRVTLRCSPRSGDLSVYWYQQSLDQGLQFLIQYYNGEERAKGNILERFSAQQFPDLHSELNLSSLELGDSALYFCASSVAGSGFSYNEQFFGPGTRLTVL.

This chain joins TRBV11-2 and TRBJ1-1; the D is unclear. Germline V gene data show CDR1 as SGHAT and CDR2 as FQNNGV. V was clipped by 5 bases and J by 8 bases, with 12 bases between them. The CDR3 has 12 amino acids. The CDR3 region has the DNA TGTGCCAGCAGCCGGTCGGGTCAAGAAGCTTTCTTT. As protein: CASSRSGQEAFF.

The gene calls are TRBV13 and TRBJ1-2; possibly TRBD1 for D (5 bases). Germline values: CDR1 PRHDT, CDR2 FYEKMQ (reference sequence). Trimming shortened V by 5 bases and J by 3 bases, and 16 bases separated the two germline ends. This CDR3 has 15 amino acids. Here the CDR3 reads CASSDEGQWDYGYTF. The CDR3 DNA follows: TGTGCCAGCAGCGATGAGGGGCAATGGGACTATGGCTACACCTTC.

V gene TRBV7-9 combines with J gene TRBJ1-6, with 7 bases lining up with TRBD1. Losses at the gene ends were 5 bases for V and 7 bases for J; bases not matched to a gene: 5. Germline CDR1 and CDR2: SEHNR and FQNEAQ (reference sequence). The CDR3 is 14 amino acids. For the CDR3, the DNA is TGTGCCAGCAGCCGAGGACAGGCCAATTCACCCCTCCACTTT. Its protein is CASSRGQANSPLHF.

The chain combines TRBV28 with TRBJ1-2, with D possibly TRBD1 on 5 matching bases. Germline CDR1 reads MDHEN; CDR2 reads SYDVKM. The CDR3 spans 15 residues. With 3 bases removed from V and 1 base from J, the gap between germline ends came to 12 bases. The CDR3 DNA follows: TGTGCCAGCAGTTTTCTGACAGATCTTAACTATGGCTACACCTTC. Translated, it gives CASSFLTDLNYGYTF.

The CDR3 DNA reads as TGTGCCAGTACCCCACCTGGTGCAACTAATGAAAAACTGTTTTTT. Encoded protein: CASTPPGATNEKLFF. J is TRBJ1-4 and V is TRBV19; D is ambiguous. CDR1 is LNHDA and CDR2 is SQIVND in the germline V gene (reference sequence). Trimming left V 7 bases short and J 0 bases short, with 12 bases between. The CDR3 runs to 15 residues.

J is TRBJ2-6 and V is TRBV29-1; 11 nucleotides match TRBD1. Trimming cost V 7 bases and J 0 bases; bases outside gene matches: 5. The CDR3 loop spans 16 amino acids. CDR1 is SQVTM and CDR2 is ANQGSEA in the germline V gene. The CDR3: CSAAGTGGSGANVLTF. CDR3 DNA sequence: TGCAGCGCCGCCGGGACAGGGGGCTCTGGGGCCAACGTCCTGACTTTC.

V and J are TRBV30 and TRBJ1-2; possibly TRBD1 for D (5 bases). V lost 1 base to trimming and J lost 6 bases, with 18 bases between them. There are 15 residues in the CDR3. Looked up from germline, CDR1 is GTSNPN and CDR2 is SVGIG (reference sequence). CDR3 in DNA: TGTGCCTGGAGTGCGGCTATAGGGGAAAGGGATGGCTACACCTTC. Its translation: CAWSAAIGERDGYTF.

This chain connects TRBV5-1 to TRBJ2-5, with D tentatively TRBD2 (6 bases). V dropped 0 bases and J dropped 4 bases, with 13 bases sitting between them. The germline V gene has CDR1 SGHRS and CDR2 YFSETQ. The CDR3 sequence is 15 residues long. The CDR3 here is CASSLGAPAGETQYF. The CDR3 region has the DNA TGCGCCAGCAGCTTGGGAGCGCCAGCGGGAGAGACCCAGTACTTC.

This chain links TRBV3-1 (or the pseudogene TRBV3-2) with TRBJ1-5; no definite D call. The ends were cut back, 2 bases at V and 2 bases at J, with 4 bases in the middle. This CDR3 has 13 residues. Per germline, CDR1 LGHDT and CDR2 YNNKEL (reference sequence). CDR3 loop: CASSQRGNQPQHF. For the CDR3, the DNA is TGTGCCAGCAGCCAACGGGGCAATCAGCCCCAGCATTTT.

The chain combines TRBV11-3 with TRBJ2-1; 7 bases are a match to TRBD2. From germline, CDR1 is SGHNT and CDR2 YENEEA. Unmatched junction bases numbered 4, after V lost 1 base and J lost 4 bases. The length of the CDR3 is 15 residues. The CDR3 spells CASSLVLAAYNEQFF. The CDR3 DNA reads TGTGCCAGCAGCTTAGTTCTAGCGGCTTACAATGAGCAGTTCTTC.

The chain has TRBV24-1 and TRBJ2-1, with 9 nucleotides matching TRBD2. CDR1 and CDR2 from the germline V gene are KGHDR and SFDVKD. The CDR3 runs to 15 residues. Unmatched junction bases numbered 3, after V lost 1 base and J lost 6 bases. The CDR3 coding sequence is TGTGCCACCAGTGATTTCGGCGGGAGGGCCAATGAGCAGTTCTTC. Translation: CATSDFGGRANEQFF.

The chain employs TRBV28 and TRBJ1-5, with 9 bases lining up with TRBD1. With V trimmed by 4 bases and J by 5 bases, 3 bases remained unmatched. The CDR3 consists of 14 residues. From germline, CDR1 is MDHEN and CDR2 SYDVKM. The CDR3 coding sequence is TGTGCCAGCAGTTCCGGGACAGGGCATCAGCCCCAGCATTTT. Its translation: CASSSGTGHQPQHF.

In this sample, this clone turned up a few times. The chain has TRBV6-2 or TRBV6-3 and TRBJ1-2; D is perhaps TRBD1 (5 bases). Looked up from germline, CDR1 is MNHEY and CDR2 is SVGEGT. The CDR3 has 14 residues. V lost 6 bases to trimming and J lost 5 bases, with 16 bases between them. The CDR3 loop reads CASSFSGTAYGYTF. As DNA, the CDR3 is TGTGCCAGCAGCTTCTCAGGGACTGCGTATGGCTACACCTTC.

As DNA, the CDR3 is TGTGCCAGCAGCACCCGGACAGGGGCGGCCATTCAGTACTTC. Protein product: CASSTRTGAAIQYF. The rearrangement joins TRBV5-6 to TRBJ2-4; 9 bases are a match to TRBD1. This CDR3 is 14 amino acids long. Trimming at V came to 4 bases and at J to 9 bases, leaving 8 bases not matched to a gene. CDR1 is SGHDT and CDR2 is YYEEEE in the germline V gene.

The CDR3 nucleotides are TGTGCCAGCAGCCTCCGGGACTCATACAATGAGCAGTTCTTC. Its protein is CASSLRDSYNEQFF. The gene calls are TRBV7-2 and TRBJ2-1; a possible D gene is TRBD2 (6 bases). This CDR3 contains 14 residues. V shed 5 bases and J shed 4 bases, with 12 bases lying between them. Germline V gene data show CDR1 as SGHTA and CDR2 as FQGNSA.

V is TRBV24-1 and J is TRBJ2-5, with 10 positions matching TRBD1. The CDR3 consists of 14 residues. Germline CDR1 and CDR2: KGHDR and SFDVKD. Germline trimming cut 9 bases from V and 2 bases from J; bases unmatched to any gene: 5. This chain's CDR3 is CATAGTGAQETQYF. The CDR3 DNA reads as TGTGCCACCGCTGGGACAGGGGCTCAAGAGACCCAGTACTTC.

The J gene is TRBJ2-2, the V gene TRBV5-6; D remains unclear. V lost 0 bases and J lost 1, with 4 bases in between. This CDR3 is 14 amino acids long. CDR1 and CDR2 from the germline V gene are SGHDT and YYEEEE. The CDR3 spells CASSLVRNTGELFF. The CDR3 nucleotides read TGTGCCAGCAGCTTGGTACGGAACACCGGGGAGCTGTTTTTT.

The chain links TRBV27 to TRBJ1-4, with TRBD1 as a possible D gene (5 bases). This CDR3 contains 14 residues. Germline V gene data show CDR1 as MNHEY and CDR2 as SMNVEV (reference sequence). The germline V and J ends were trimmed by 3 bases and 7 bases, with 12 bases remaining between them. The chain's CDR3 is CASSFRQRGEKLFF. DNA for the CDR3: TGTGCCAGCAGTTTCCGACAGCGAGGTGAAAAACTGTTTTTT. Filled out from reference TRBV27 and TRBJ1-4, the complete variable domain reads EAQVTQNPRYLITVTGKKLTVTCSQNMNHEYMSWYRQDPGLGLRQIYYSMNVEVTDKGDVPEGYKVSRKEKRNFPLILESPSPNQTSLYFCASSFRQRGEKLFFGSGTQLSVL.

This chain joins TRBV20-1 and TRBJ1-2; perhaps TRBD1 as D (5 bases). V lost 3 bases and J lost 8, with 16 bases in between. Germline V gene sequence: CDR1 DFQATT, CDR2 SNEGSKA (reference sequence). The CDR3 spans 13 residues. The CDR3 coding sequence is TGCAGTGCTAGTGTCGGGGGGAGTAAAGGCTACACCTTC. Translating it yields CSASVGGSKGYTF.

This rearrangement joins TRBV30 to TRBJ2-5; no definite D call. V was shortened by 5 bases and J by 4 bases, with 8 bases between the two germline ends. The CDR3 loop spans 11 amino acids. Per the germline V gene, CDR1 is GTSNPN and CDR2 is SVGIG (reference sequence). CDR3 bases: TGTGCCTGGCGGAGTGGAGAGACCCAGTACTTC. This sequence encodes CAWRSGETQYF.